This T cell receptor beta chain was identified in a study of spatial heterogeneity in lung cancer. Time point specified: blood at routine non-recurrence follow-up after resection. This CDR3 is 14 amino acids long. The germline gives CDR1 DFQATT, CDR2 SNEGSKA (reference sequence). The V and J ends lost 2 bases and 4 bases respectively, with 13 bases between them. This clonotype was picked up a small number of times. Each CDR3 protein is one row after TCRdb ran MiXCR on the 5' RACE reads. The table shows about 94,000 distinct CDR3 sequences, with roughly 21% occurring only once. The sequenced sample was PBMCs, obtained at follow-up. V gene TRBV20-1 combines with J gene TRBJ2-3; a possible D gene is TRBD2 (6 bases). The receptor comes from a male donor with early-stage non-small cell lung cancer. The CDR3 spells CSARRASVSDTQYF. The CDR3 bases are TGCAGTGCTAGAAGGGCTAGCGTTTCAGATACGCAGTATTTT.